This T cell receptor beta chain came from a study of cytomegalovirus exposure and HLA in healthy donors. Across the study: Inside one of the first data releases sat around 77 million unique TCRs taken from HLA-typed donors. Points from the study as a whole: The study labeled 150 to 200 TCR beta chains cytomegalovirus-associated. A later analysis by the authors found several of the most significant clusters apparently linked to common viral pathogens. A later analysis reportedly identified an Asian-associated ancestry cluster as carrying fewer N-insertions than the 666-donor mean.

The PCR ran on 60 Vbeta and 13 Jbeta primers. Generated by immunoSEQ multiplex PCR, the TCRdb table keeps only in-frame clones and is missing some. The sample includes roughly 130,000 clones, roughly 70% of them seen just once. Regarding this clone: What it binds is unknown.

Germline CDR1 is LNHDA and CDR2 is SQIVND (reference sequence). This CDR3 is 18 amino acids long. The ends lost 0 bases at V and 1 base at J; junction bases unmatched: 7. The sample was PBMCs. This clonotype was sampled from a man between 35 and 55 years old in good health and CMV-seropositive. The V and J genes are TRBV19 and TRBJ2-3; 10 bases are shared with TRBD2. In DNA form, the CDR3 reads TGTGCCAGTAGTATAGATCGAACTCTAGCGGGGGGCACAGATACGCAGTATTTT. It is translated as CASSIDRTLAGGTDTQYF.